Shown below are 14 T cell receptor beta chains from a single sample sequenced in a study of post-analysis software for immune sequencing data. Researchers reported that TCR beta cDNA libraries carried unique molecular identifiers. TCRdb processed the PCR reads anew with MiXCR; each CDR3 protein has one entry. The sample gives 150,000 or so distinct CDR3 sequences, 35% to 40% of which show up once; under 30% is in the top ten. Sequencing used blood, obtained after autologous hematopoietic stem cell transplantation. The receptors derive from a girl aged 5-17 years with multiple sclerosis.

The chain combines TRBV2 with TRBJ2-2, with 10 positions matching TRBD2. The CDR3 sequence is 17 residues long. In germline, CDR1 is SNHLY, CDR2 FYNNEI. The V gene end was trimmed by 10 bases and the J gene end by 4 bases; junction bases not matched to a gene: 15. CDR3 residues: CATRPLAGELLTGELFF. CDR3 nucleotides: TGTGCCACAAGGCCTCTAGCGGGAGAATTGCTCACCGGGGAGCTGTTTTTT. The full variable domain, rest sourced from reference TRBV2 and TRBJ2-2, is EPEVTQTPSHQVTQMGQEVILRCVPISNHLYFYWYRQILGQKVEFLVSFYNNEISEKSEIFDDQFSVERPDGSNFTLKIRSTKLEDSAMYFCATRPLAGELLTGELFFGEGSRLTVL.

This clonotype showed up just a few times. The rearrangement joins TRBV29-1 to TRBJ2-2; tentative D call: TRBD2 (6 bases). Trimming pared 6 bases from V and 2 bases from J, leaving 10 bases between. This CDR3 is built from 13 residues. Germline-derived CDR1 and CDR2 are SQVTM and ANQGSEA. CDR3: CSVSGTNTGELFF. The CDR3 DNA follows: TGCAGCGTATCAGGGACTAACACCGGGGAGCTGTTTTTT.

In its sample, this clonotype was seen a few times. The rearrangement uses TRBV20-1 and TRBJ2-7; perhaps TRBD1 as D (6 bases). From germline, CDR1 is DFQATT and CDR2 SNEGSKA (reference sequence). The CDR3 is 14 residues long. With 2 bases removed from V and 2 bases from J, the gap between germline ends came to 13 bases. In DNA form, the CDR3 reads TGCAGTGCTAGATCAGGGGCGGGTCCCTACGAGCAGTACTTC. This translates into CSARSGAGPYEQYF.

The chain links TRBV2 to TRBJ2-1; D is unclear. The CDR3 runs to 15 residues. V was pared by 2 bases and J by 0 bases, with 8 bases between. Germline V gene data show CDR1 as SNHLY and CDR2 as FYNNEI. The CDR3 DNA follows: TGTGCCAGCAGTGAATCCCGGAGCTCCTACAATGAGCAGTTCTTC. This translates into CASSESRSSYNEQFF.

This chain connects TRBV9 to TRBJ2-7, with 12 positions matching TRBD2. The DNA end favors TRBJ2-5, so the J call may be wrong. This CDR3 comprises 15 residues. Germline CDR1 and CDR2: SGDLS and YYNGEE. In DNA form, the CDR3 reads TGTGCCAGCAGCGTAGGGGGGACTAGCGGGGAGACCCAGTACTTC. This gives the protein CASSVGGTSGETQYF.

The chain recombines TRBV27 with TRBJ1-2, with 8 bases lining up with TRBD1. The CDR3 loop spans 16 amino acids. Trimming cost V 6 bases and J 1 base; bases outside gene matches: 10. Germline V gives CDR1 MNHEY, CDR2 SMNVEV (reference sequence). This CDR3 reads CASSVDGQGLNYGYTF. For the CDR3, the DNA is TGTGCCAGCAGCGTAGATGGACAGGGCCTTAACTATGGCTACACCTTC.

This clonotype was picked up a small number of times. This chain uses TRBV13 with TRBJ2-1; TRBD2 matches at 9 bases. V lost 8 bases and J lost 7; bases outside the gene matches: 15. Germline CDR1 reads PRHDT; CDR2 reads FYEKMQ (reference sequence). The CDR3 length is 16 residues. CDR3 amino acids: CASSEGGRAVWNEQFF. CDR3 in DNA: TGTGCCAGCTCCGAGGGCGGGAGGGCCGTATGGAATGAGCAGTTCTTC.

The rearrangement joins TRBV9 to TRBJ2-1; 8 nucleotides agree with TRBD2. With V trimmed by 0 bases and J by 5 bases, 4 bases remained unmatched. This CDR3 region has 15 residues. CDR1 is SGDLS and CDR2 is YYNGEE in the germline V gene. The DNA for the CDR3 is TGTGCCAGCAGCGTAGTAGCGGGGCCCGACAATGAGCAGTTCTTC. This sequence encodes CASSVVAGPDNEQFF.

The chain joins TRBV28 to TRBJ1-5, with 8 bases identical to TRBD1. Germline CDR1 and CDR2: MDHEN and SYDVKM. The CDR3 totals 15 residues. V was clipped by 6 bases and J by 2 bases; unmatched bases: 6. DNA of the CDR3: TGTGCCAGCAGAAAGGGACAGGCGGGCAATCAGCCCCAGCATTTT. Translation gives CASRKGQAGNQPQHF. Supplemented by reference TRBV28 and TRBJ1-5, the full variable domain reads DVKVTQSSRYLVKRTGEKVFLECVQDMDHENMFWYRQDPGLGLRLIYFSYDVKMKEKGDIPEGYSVSREKKERFSLILESASTNQTSMYLCASRKGQAGNQPQHFGDGTRLSIL.

The CDR3 DNA sequence: TGTGCCTGGGGGACAGGGGGCACTAACTATGGCTACACCTTC. This translates into CAWGTGGTNYGYTF. This chain links TRBV30 with TRBJ1-2; 12 positions agree with TRBD1. Trimming removed 5 bases from V and 0 bases from J; junction bases left unmatched: 1. Germline CDR1 GTSNPN, CDR2 SVGIG (reference sequence). CDR3 size: 14 residues.

This clonotype turned up a few times. V is TRBV9 and J is TRBJ1-2; perhaps TRBD1 as D (6 bases). Germline V lookup: CDR1 SGDLS, CDR2 YYNGEE. Trimming removed 3 bases from V and 1 base from J, with 7 bases in between. The CDR3 consists of 13 residues. CDR3 in amino acids: CASSARGNYGYTF. In nucleotides, the CDR3 is TGTGCCAGCAGCGCCAGGGGTAACTATGGCTACACCTTC.

The genes are TRBV6-5 and TRBJ2-5, with TRBD1 as a possible D gene (6 bases). Germline values: CDR1 MNHEY, CDR2 SVGAGI. This CDR3 contains 12 residues. Trimming removed 4 bases at V and 6 bases at J, with 9 bases between. DNA of the CDR3: TGTGCCAGCAGTTGGGACAAACAGACCCAGTACTTC. Its translation is CASSWDKQTQYF.

This chain connects TRBV21-1 to TRBJ1-2. TRBV21-1 is labeled a pseudogene. The CDR3 runs 14 residues. CDR3 amino acids: CASSKAVGHYGYTF. The CDR3 nucleotides are TGTGCCAGCAGCAAAGCGGTCGGACACTATGGCTACACCTTC.

This clonotype was seen many times. The chain has TRBV12-3 or TRBV12-4 and TRBJ1-2; 9 nucleotides align to TRBD1. Unmatched junction bases numbered 12, after V lost 6 bases and J lost 4 bases. The CDR3 spans 16 residues. CDR3 sequence: CASSQLAGTGSYGYTF. The CDR3 DNA reads TGTGCCAGCAGCCAACTCGCCGGGACAGGGAGCTATGGCTACACCTTC.